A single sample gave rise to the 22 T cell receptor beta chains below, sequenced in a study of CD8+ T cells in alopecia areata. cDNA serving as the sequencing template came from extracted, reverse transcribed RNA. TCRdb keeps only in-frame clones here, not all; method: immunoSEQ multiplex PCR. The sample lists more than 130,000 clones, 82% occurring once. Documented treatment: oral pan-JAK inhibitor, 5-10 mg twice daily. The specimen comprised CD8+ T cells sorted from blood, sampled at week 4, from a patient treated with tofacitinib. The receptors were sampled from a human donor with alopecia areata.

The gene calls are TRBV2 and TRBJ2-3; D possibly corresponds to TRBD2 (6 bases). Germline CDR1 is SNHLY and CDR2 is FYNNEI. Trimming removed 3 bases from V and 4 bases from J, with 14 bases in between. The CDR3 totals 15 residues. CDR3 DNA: TGTGCCAGCAGTGATAGGAGGGCGTCGGCAGATACGCAGTATTTT. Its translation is CASSDRRASADTQYF. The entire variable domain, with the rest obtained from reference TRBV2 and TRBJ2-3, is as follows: EPEVTQTPSHQVTQMGQEVILRCVPISNHLYFYWYRQILGQKVEFLVSFYNNEISEKSEIFDDQFSVERPDGSNFTLKIRSTKLEDSAMYFCASSDRRASADTQYFGPGTRLTVL.

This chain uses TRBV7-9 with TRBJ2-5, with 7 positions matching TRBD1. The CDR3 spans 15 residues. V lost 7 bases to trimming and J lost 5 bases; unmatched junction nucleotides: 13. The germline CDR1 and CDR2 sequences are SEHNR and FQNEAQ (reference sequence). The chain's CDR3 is CASTPTGASGETQYF. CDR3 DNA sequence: TGTGCCAGCACCCCCACAGGGGCGTCGGGGGAGACCCAGTACTTC.

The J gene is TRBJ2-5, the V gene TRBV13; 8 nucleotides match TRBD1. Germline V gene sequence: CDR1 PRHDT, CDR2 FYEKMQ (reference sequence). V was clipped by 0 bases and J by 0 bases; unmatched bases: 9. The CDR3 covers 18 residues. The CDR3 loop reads CASSLGQGAGGYQETQYF. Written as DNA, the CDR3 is TGTGCCAGCAGCTTAGGTCAGGGGGCCGGAGGGTACCAAGAGACCCAGTACTTC.

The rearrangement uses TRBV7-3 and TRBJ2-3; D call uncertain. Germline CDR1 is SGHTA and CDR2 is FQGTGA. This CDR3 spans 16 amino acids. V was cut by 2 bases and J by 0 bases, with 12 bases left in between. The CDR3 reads CASSLSASASTDTQYF. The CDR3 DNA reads TGTGCCAGCAGCTTATCCGCATCGGCTAGCACAGATACGCAGTATTTT.

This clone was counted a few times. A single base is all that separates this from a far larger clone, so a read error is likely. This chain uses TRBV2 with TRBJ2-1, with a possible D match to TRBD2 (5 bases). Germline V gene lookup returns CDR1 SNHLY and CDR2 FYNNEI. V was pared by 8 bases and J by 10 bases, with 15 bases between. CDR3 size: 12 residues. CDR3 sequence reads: CASCGPPGEQFF. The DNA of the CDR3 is TGTGCCAGCTGTGGGCCGCCGGGAGAGCAGTTCTTC.

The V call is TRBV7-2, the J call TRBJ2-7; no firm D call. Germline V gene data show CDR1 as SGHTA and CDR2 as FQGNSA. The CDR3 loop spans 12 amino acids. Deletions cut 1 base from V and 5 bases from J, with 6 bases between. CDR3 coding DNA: TGTGCCAGCAGCTTAGTGGCGGACGAGCAGTACTTC. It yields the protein CASSLVADEQYF.

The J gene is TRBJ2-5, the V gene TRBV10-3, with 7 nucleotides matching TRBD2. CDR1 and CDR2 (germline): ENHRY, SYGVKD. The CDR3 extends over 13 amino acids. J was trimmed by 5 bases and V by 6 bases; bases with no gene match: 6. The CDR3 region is CAISLAAQETQYF. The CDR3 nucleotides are TGTGCCATCAGCCTAGCGGCCCAGGAGACCCAGTACTTC.

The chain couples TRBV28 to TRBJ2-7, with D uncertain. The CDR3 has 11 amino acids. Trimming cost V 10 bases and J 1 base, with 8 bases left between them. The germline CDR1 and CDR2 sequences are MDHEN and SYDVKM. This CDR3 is CATGDSYEQYF. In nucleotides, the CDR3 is TGTGCCACCGGAGATTCCTACGAGCAGTACTTC.

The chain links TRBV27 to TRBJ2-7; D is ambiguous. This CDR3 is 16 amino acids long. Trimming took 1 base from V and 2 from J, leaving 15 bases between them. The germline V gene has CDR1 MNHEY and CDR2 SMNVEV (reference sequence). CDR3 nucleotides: TGTGCCAGCAGTTTATACCGGGTTAAGAGTACCTACGAGCAGTACTTC. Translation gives CASSLYRVKSTYEQYF.

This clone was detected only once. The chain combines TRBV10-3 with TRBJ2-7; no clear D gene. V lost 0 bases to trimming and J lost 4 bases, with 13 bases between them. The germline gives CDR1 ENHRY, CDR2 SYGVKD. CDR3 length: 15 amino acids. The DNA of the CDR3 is TGTGCCATCAGTGAGTCAGGCTCCCAAACGTACGAGCAGTACTTC. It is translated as CAISESGSQTYEQYF.

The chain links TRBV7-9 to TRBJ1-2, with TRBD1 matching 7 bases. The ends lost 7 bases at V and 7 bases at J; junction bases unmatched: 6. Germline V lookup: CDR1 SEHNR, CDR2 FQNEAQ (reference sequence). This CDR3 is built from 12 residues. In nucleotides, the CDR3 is TGTGCCAGCACCCGGACAGGACCTGGCTACACCTTC. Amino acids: CASTRTGPGYTF.

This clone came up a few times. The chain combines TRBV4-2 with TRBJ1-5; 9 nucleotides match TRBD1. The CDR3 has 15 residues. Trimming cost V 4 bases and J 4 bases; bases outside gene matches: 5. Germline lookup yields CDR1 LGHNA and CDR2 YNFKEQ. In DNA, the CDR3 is TGTGCCAGCAGCCTGGGACAGGGCCGAAATCAGCCCCAGCATTTT. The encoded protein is CASSLGQGRNQPQHF.

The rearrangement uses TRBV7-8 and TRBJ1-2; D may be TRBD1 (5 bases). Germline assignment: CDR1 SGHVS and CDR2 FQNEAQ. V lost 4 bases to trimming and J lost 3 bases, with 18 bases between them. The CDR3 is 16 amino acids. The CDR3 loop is CASSYPGALGHYGYTF. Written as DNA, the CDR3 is TGTGCCAGCAGCTACCCCGGGGCCCTAGGCCACTATGGCTACACCTTC.

This CDR3 reads CASSPGQELYF. The DNA of the CDR3 is TGTGCCAGCAGCCCTGGACAAGAACTGTACTTC. The rearrangement uses TRBV7-9 and TRBJ2-7, with TRBD1 as a possible D gene (5 bases). There are 11 residues in the CDR3. Trimming took 5 bases from V and 12 from J, leaving 14 bases between them. The germline V gene has CDR1 SEHNR and CDR2 FQNEAQ (reference sequence).

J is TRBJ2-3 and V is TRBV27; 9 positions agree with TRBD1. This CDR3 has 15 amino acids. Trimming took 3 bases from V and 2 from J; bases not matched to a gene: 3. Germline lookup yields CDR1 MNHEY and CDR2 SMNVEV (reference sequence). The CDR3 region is CASSFGTGHTDTQYF. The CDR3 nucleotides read TGTGCCAGCAGTTTCGGGACAGGGCACACAGATACGCAGTATTTT.

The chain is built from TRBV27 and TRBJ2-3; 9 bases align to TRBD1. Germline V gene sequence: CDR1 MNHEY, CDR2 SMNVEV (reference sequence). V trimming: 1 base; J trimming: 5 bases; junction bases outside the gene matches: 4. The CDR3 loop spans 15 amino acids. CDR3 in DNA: TGTGCCAGCAGTTTATGGGGACAGGGTGGAGATACGCAGTATTTT. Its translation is CASSLWGQGGDTQYF.

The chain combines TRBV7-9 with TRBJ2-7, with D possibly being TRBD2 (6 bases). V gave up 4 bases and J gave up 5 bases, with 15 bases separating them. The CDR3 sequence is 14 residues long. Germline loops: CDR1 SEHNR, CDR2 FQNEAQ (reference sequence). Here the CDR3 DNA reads TGTGCCAGCAGCTCCCGGGAGATCCCTGACGAGCAGTACTTC. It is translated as CASSSREIPDEQYF.

As DNA, the CDR3 is TGTGCCAGCGGGAATCCACAGGGTGGCGAGCAGTACTTC. Residues: CASGNPQGGEQYF. The gene calls are TRBV11-2 and TRBJ2-7; a possible D gene is TRBD1 (6 bases). V was cut by 8 bases and J by 6 bases, with 17 bases left in between. CDR3 length: 13 amino acids. Germline CDR1 is SGHAT and CDR2 is FQNNGV.

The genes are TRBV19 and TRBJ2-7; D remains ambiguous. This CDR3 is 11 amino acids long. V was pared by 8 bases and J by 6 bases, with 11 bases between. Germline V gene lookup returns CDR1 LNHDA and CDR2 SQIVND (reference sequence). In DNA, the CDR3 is TGTGCCAGTTCCTTTAACGGCGAGCAGTACTTC. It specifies CASSFNGEQYF.

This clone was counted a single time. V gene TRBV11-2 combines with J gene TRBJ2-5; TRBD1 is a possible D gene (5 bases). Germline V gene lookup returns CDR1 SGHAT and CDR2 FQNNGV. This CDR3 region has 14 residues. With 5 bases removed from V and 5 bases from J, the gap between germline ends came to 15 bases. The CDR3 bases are TGTGCCAGCAGCCCTGGGGCACACCGTGAGACCCAGTACTTC. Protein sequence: CASSPGAHRETQYF.

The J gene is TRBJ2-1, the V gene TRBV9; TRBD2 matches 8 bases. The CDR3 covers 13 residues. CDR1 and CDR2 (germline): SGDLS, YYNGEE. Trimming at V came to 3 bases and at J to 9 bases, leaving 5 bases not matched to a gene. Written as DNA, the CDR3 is TGTGCCAGCAGCGCGGGACTAGGCGCTGAGCAGTTCTTC. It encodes CASSAGLGAEQFF.

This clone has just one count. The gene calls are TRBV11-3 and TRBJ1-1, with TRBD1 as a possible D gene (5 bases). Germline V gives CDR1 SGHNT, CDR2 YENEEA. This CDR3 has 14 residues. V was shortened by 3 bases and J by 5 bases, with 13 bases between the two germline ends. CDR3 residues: CASSLTASKTEAFF. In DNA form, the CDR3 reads TGTGCCAGCAGCTTGACAGCGTCCAAGACTGAAGCTTTCTTT.